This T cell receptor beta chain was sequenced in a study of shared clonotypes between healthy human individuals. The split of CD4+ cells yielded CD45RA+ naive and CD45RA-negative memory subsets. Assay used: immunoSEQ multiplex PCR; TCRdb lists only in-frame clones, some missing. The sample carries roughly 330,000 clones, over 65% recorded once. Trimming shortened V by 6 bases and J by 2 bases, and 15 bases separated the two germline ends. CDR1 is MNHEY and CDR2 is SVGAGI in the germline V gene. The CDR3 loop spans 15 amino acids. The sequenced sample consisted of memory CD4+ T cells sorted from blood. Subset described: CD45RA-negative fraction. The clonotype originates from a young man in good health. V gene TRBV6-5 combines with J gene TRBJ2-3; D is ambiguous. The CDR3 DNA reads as TGTGCCAGCAGCCTTCTCGGCCAACCCACAGATACGCAGTATTTT. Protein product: CASSLLGQPTDTQYF.